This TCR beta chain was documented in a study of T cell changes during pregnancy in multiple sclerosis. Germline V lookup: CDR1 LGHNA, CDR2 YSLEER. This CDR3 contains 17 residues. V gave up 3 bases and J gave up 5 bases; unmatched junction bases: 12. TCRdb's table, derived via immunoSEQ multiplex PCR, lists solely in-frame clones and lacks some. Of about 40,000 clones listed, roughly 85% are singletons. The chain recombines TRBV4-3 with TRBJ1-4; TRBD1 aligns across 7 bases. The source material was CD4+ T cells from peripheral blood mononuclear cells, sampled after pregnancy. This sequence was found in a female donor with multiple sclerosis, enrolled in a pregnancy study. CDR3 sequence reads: CASSQGTGVDLNEKLFF. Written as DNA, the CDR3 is TGCGCCAGCAGCCAGGGAACAGGGGTCGACCTCAATGAAAAACTGTTTTTT.